This T cell receptor beta chain derives from a study of blood T cell repertoires in COVID-19. About the study: COVID-19 samples from acute and convalescent phases originated in the United States, Italy and Spain.

In the original analysis: Cell counts per sample came from amplifying reference gene primers. The data were produced by immunoSEQ multiplex PCR, yet TCRdb's version contains in-frame clones alone and is incomplete. The DNA gave D and trimming, while V, J and clone size come from that table. The sample lists tens of thousands of clones, around four fifths seen once, with about 30% in the top ten. The CDR3 covers 15 residues. J gave up 0 bases and V 3 bases, and 3 bases lay outside the gene matches. Per the germline V gene, CDR1 is SNHLY and CDR2 is FYNNEI. Sequenced input: peripheral blood. This clonotype was obtained from a human donor in a cohort sampled during active COVID-19. The rearrangement uses TRBV2 and TRBJ2-3, with 7 positions matching TRBD1. The CDR3 is CASSDGTESTDTQYF. CDR3 bases: TGTGCCAGCAGTGACGGGACAGAAAGCACAGATACGCAGTATTTT.